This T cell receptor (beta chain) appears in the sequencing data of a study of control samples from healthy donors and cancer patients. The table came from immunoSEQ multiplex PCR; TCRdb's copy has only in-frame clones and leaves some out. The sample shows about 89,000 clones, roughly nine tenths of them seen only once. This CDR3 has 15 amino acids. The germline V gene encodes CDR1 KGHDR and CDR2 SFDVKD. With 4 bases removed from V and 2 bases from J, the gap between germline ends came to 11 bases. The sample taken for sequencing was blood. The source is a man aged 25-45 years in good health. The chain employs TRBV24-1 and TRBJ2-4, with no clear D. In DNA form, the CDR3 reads TGTGCCACCAGTGACCCCGGTGTGTCCAAAAACATTCAGTACTTC. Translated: CATSDPGVSKNIQYF.